The clone carrying this T cell receptor (beta chain) has a count of ten or more. For each subset, genomic DNA was distributed in equal portions over several immunoSEQ plates. Using immunoSEQ multiplex PCR, the repertoire was profiled, and TCRdb retains in-frame clones only, with some absent. Of 950,000 to 1,100,000 clones listed, about three quarters are singletons. The record originates from a study of shared clonotypes between healthy human individuals. From germline, CDR1 is SEHNR and CDR2 FQNEAQ (reference sequence). With V trimmed by 5 bases and J by 6 bases, 9 bases remained unmatched. The CDR3 sequence is 14 residues long.

The chain uses TRBV7-9 and TRBJ2-7, with 8 bases aligning to TRBD2. The receptor comes from a man aged 18 to 35 in good health. The sequenced material came from memory CD4+ T cells sorted from blood. As to subset: CD45RA-negative fraction. DNA for the CDR3: TGTGCCAGCAGCCTAGGGGGGCTAGCGGGCGAGCAGTACTTC. The encoded protein is CASSLGGLAGEQYF.